This entry concerns a single T cell receptor beta chain. Antigen: not known. CDR1 and CDR2 (germline): DFQATT, SNEGSKA (reference sequence). This CDR3 region has 18 residues. V lost 0 bases and J lost 8; bases outside the gene matches: 18. The sample is drawn from a study of T-cell memory formation after mild COVID-19. Study observations and caveats: CD8+ contracting clones occupied EMRA, while CD4+ ones occupied mainly CM and EM.

Using its own MiXCR run on the 5' RACE reads, TCRdb lists one record per CDR3 protein. Of about 560,000 distinct CDR3 sequences in the sample, 20% to 25% were seen once. The chain is built from TRBV20-1 and TRBJ2-1, with 8 bases fitting TRBD2. The sequencing input was PBMCs or a T cell subset sorted from them (not recorded which). The receptor was isolated from an adult woman who had mild COVID-19 (a few samples of this study predate the infection). Cell type and time point are not known. Written as DNA, the CDR3 is TGCAGTGCTAGAGACCACCTCACCGGGAGGGCCCTCAACGATGAGCAGTTCTTC. It yields the protein CSARDHLTGRALNDEQFF.